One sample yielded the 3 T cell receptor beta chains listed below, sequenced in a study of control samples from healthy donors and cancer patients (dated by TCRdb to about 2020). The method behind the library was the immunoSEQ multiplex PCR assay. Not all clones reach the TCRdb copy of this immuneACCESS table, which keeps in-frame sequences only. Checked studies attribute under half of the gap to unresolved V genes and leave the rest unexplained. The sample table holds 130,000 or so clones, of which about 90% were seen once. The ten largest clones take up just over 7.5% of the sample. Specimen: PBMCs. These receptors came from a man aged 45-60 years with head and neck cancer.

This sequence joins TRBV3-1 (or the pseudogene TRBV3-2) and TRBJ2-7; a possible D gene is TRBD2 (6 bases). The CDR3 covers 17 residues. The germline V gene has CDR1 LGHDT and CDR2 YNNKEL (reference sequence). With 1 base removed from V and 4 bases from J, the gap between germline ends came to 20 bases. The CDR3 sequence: CASSQGREELSGYEQYF. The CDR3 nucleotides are TGTGCCAGCAGCCAAGGAAGGGAGGAACTCTCGGGTTACGAGCAGTACTTC.

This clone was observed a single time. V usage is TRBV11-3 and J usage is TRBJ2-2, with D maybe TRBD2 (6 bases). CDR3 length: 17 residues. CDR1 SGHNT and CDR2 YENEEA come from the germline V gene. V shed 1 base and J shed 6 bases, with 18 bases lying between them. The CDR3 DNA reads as TGTGCCAGCAGCTTAGCGGGGGACTCTCTATTACCCGGGGAGCTGTTTTTT. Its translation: CASSLAGDSLLPGELFF.

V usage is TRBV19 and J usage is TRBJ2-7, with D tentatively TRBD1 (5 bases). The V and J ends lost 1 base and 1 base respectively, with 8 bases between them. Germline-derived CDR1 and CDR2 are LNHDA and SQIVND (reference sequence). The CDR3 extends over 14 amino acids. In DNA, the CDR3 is TGTGCCAGTAGTATAGGGGGCGCATCCTACGAGCAGTACTTC. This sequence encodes CASSIGGASYEQYF.